The source of this T cell receptor beta chain is a study of patients and donors after allogeneic stem cell transplantation. This clonotype was counted a few times. The CDR3 contains 11 residues. Looked up from germline, CDR1 is SQVTM and CDR2 is ANQGSEA. TCRdb passed the RT-PCR reads through MiXCR, listing each CDR3 protein once. The sample yields about 230,000 distinct CDR3 sequences, about 14% seen once. This TCR was recovered from a human donor who was either an allogeneic HSCT recipient or a stem cell or donor lymphocyte infusion donor (not recorded which). It is not recorded whose cells these are; they may come from a transplant donor. Sequencing used blood, either unsorted or a sorted T cell fraction (not recorded which). V usage is TRBV29-1 and J usage is TRBJ1-1, with TRBD1 as a possible D gene (5 bases). DNA of the CDR3: TGCAGTGGGGGGGGAAGGACTGAAGCTTTCTTT. Translated, it gives CSGGGRTEAFF.